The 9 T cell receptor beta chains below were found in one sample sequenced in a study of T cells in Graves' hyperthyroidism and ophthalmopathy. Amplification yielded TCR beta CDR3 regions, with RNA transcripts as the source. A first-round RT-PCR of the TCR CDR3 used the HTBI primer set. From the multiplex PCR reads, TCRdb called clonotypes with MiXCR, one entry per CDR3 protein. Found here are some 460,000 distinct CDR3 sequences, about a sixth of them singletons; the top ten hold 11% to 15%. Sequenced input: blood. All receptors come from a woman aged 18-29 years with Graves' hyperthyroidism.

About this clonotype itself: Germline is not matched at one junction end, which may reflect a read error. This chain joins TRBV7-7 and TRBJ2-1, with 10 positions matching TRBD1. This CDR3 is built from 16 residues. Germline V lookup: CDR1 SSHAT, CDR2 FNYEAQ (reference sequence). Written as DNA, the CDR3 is TGTGCTAGCAGCTTAGGGGAGGGGACAGGGGCAAATGAGCAGTTCTTC. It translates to CASSLGEGTGANEQFF.

The CDR3: CASSVADLGQGFYNEQFF. In DNA, the CDR3 is TGTGCCAGCAGCGTAGCTGACTTAGGACAGGGATTCTACAATGAGCAGTTCTTC. The rearrangement uses TRBV9 and TRBJ2-1; 8 nucleotides agree with TRBD1. Germline lookup yields CDR1 SGDLS and CDR2 YYNGEE. The ends lost 0 bases at V and 3 bases at J; junction bases unmatched: 11. This CDR3 is built from 18 residues.

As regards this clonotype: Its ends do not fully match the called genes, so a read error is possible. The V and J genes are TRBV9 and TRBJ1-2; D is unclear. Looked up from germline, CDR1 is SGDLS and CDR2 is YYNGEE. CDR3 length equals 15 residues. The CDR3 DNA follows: TGTGCCAGCAGCCTGGGCGCCTACCCTAACTATGGCCACACCTTC. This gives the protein CASSLGAYPNYGHTF.

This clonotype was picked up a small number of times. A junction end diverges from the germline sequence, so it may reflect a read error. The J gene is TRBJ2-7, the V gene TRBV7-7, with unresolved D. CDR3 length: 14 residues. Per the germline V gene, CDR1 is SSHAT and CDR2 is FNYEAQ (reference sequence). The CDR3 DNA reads TGTGCTAGCAGCTTAACCAGGACCTCCTACGAGCAGTACTTC. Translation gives CASSLTRTSYEQYF.

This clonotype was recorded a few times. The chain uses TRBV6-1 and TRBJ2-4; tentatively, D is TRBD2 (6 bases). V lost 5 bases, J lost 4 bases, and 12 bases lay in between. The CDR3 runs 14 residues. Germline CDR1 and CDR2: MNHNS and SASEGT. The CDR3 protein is CASSYSGRKNIQYF. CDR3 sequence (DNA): TGTGCCAGCAGTTACAGCGGGCGAAAAAACATTCAGTACTTC.

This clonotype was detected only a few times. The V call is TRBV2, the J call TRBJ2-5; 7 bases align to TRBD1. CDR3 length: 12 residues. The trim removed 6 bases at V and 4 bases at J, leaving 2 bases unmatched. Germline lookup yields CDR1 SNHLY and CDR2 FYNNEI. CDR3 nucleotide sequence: TGTGCCAGCAGGAGGGGGCTAGAGACCCAGTACTTC. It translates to CASRRGLETQYF.

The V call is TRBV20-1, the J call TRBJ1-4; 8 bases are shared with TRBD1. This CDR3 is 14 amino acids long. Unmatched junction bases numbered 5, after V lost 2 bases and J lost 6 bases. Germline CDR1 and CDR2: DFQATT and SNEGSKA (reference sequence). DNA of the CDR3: TGCAGTGCTAGAACAGGGGGACATGATGAAAAACTGTTTTTT. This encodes CSARTGGHDEKLFF.

The CDR3 spells CASSLGTGVFYGYTF. DNA for the CDR3: TGTGCCAGCAGTTTAGGGACAGGGGTATTCTATGGCTACACCTTC. This chain connects TRBV28 to TRBJ1-2; TRBD1 matches 10 bases. The ends lost 2 bases at V and 4 bases at J; junction bases unmatched: 4. CDR3 size: 15 residues. The germline V gene encodes CDR1 MDHEN and CDR2 SYDVKM.

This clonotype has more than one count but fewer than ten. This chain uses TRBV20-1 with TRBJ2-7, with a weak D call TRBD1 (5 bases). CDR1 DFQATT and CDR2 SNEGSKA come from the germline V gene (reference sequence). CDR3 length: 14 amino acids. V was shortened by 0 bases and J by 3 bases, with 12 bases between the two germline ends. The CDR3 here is CSARDQKGFYEQYF. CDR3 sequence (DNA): TGCAGTGCTAGAGACCAAAAGGGGTTCTACGAGCAGTACTTC.